A single sample is the source of the 20 T cell receptor beta chains below, sequenced in a study of blood T cell repertoires in COVID-19. Method: immunoSEQ multiplex PCR; TCRdb's copy keeps in-frame clones and lacks some. This table has 100,000 to 150,000 clones, over 80% appearing once. The source material was peripheral blood. The receptors were sampled from a man aged 55-75 years with acute or convalescent COVID-19.

This clone has more than one count but fewer than ten. CDR3 sequence: CASSLVGGTGNTIYF. CDR3 in DNA: TGTGCCAGCAGCTTAGTAGGGGGTACAGGAAACACCATATATTTT. V and J are TRBV7-2 and TRBJ1-3, with D perhaps matching TRBD1 (6 bases). Germline V CDR1 and CDR2: SGHTA, FQGNSA. V lost 1 base, J lost 4 bases, and 11 bases lay in between. The CDR3 spans 15 residues. Supplemented by reference TRBV7-2 and TRBJ1-3, the full variable domain reads GAGVSQSPSNKVTEKGKDVELRCDPISGHTALYWYRQSLGQGLEFLIYFQGNSAPDKSGLPSDRFSAERTGGSVSTLTIQRTQQEDSAVYLCASSLVGGTGNTIYFGEGSWLTVV.

J is TRBJ1-1 and V is TRBV24-1, with 9 positions matching TRBD1. The germline CDR1 and CDR2 sequences are KGHDR and SFDVKD. The CDR3 has 13 amino acids. Trimming took 7 bases from V and 6 from J; bases not matched to a gene: 5. CDR3 coding DNA: TGTGCCACCAGGGAACAGGGGGCGTCTGAAGCTTTCTTT. Translated: CATREQGASEAFF.

The chain employs TRBV19 and TRBJ2-7; tentatively, D is TRBD2 (5 bases). CDR1 and CDR2 from the germline V gene are LNHDA and SQIVND (reference sequence). Trimming left V 7 bases short and J 2 bases short, with 12 bases between. The CDR3 spans 13 residues. This CDR3 is CASNRRGTYEQYF. CDR3 coding DNA: TGTGCCAGTAACCGCCGGGGTACCTACGAGCAGTACTTC.

This clone was detected only a few times. The chain joins TRBV4-1 to TRBJ1-1, with unresolved D. CDR1 MGHRA and CDR2 YSYEKL come from the germline V gene. CDR3 length equals 14 residues. Trimming pared 0 bases from V and 4 bases from J, leaving 9 bases between. The CDR3 region has the DNA TGCGCCAGCAGCCAAGATACCGTGAGCACTGAAGCTTTCTTT. This encodes CASSQDTVSTEAFF.

The chain recombines TRBV14 with TRBJ2-2, with D uncertain. Trimming cost V 2 bases and J 1 base, with 5 bases left between them. Germline V gene data show CDR1 as SGHDN and CDR2 as FVKESK. The CDR3 is 14 amino acids. This CDR3 reads CASSQYRNTGELFF. The CDR3 coding sequence is TGTGCCAGCAGCCAATACAGGAACACCGGGGAGCTGTTTTTT.

The V call is TRBV30, the J call TRBJ1-4; D gene uncertain. This CDR3 spans 15 amino acids. The germline V and J ends were trimmed by 6 bases and 0 bases, with 14 bases remaining between them. Germline CDR1 GTSNPN, CDR2 SVGIG (reference sequence). In DNA form, the CDR3 reads TGTGCCTGTACGATAACGGGTACAACTAATGAAAAACTGTTTTTT. Its translation is CACTITGTTNEKLFF. The full variable domain, rest sourced from reference TRBV30 and TRBJ1-4, is SQTIHQWPATLVQPVGSPLSLECTVEGTSNPNLYWYRQAAGRGLQLLFYSVGIGQISSEVPQNLSASRPQDRQFILSSKKLLLSDSGFYLCACTITGTTNEKLFFGSGTQLSVL.

The rearrangement links TRBV5-1 to TRBJ2-1, with 9 bases lining up with TRBD2. V lost 0 bases, J lost 4 bases, and 5 bases stayed unmatched. Germline CDR1 and CDR2: SGHRS and YFSETQ. CDR3 length equals 16 residues. The CDR3 DNA reads TGCGCCAGCAGCTTGGTGTCTAGCGGGGCGTACAATGAGCAGTTCTTC. Protein: CASSLVSSGAYNEQFF.

In this sample, this clone turned up a few times. J is TRBJ1-2 and V is TRBV19; D unclear. Trimming shortened V by 4 bases and J by 0 bases, and 6 bases separated the two germline ends. There are 13 residues in the CDR3. Germline CDR1 LNHDA, CDR2 SQIVND (reference sequence). The CDR3 bases are TGTGCCAGTAGTAAGCAAACTAACTATGGCTACACCTTC. This encodes CASSKQTNYGYTF.

The chain carries TRBV7-9 and TRBJ2-7, with a possible D match to TRBD2 (6 bases). Germline V gives CDR1 SEHNR, CDR2 FQNEAQ (reference sequence). The CDR3 is 14 residues long. Trimming cost V 8 bases and J 3 bases, with 17 bases left between them. The CDR3 protein is CASGGRRRSYEQYF. CDR3 nucleotide sequence: TGTGCCAGCGGAGGGAGGCGAAGAAGCTACGAGCAGTACTTC.

This sequence joins TRBV6-5 and TRBJ2-7; D is ambiguous. The CDR3 runs to 15 residues. The germline gives CDR1 MNHEY, CDR2 SVGAGI. Deletions cut 0 bases from V and 1 base from J, with 10 bases between. In DNA form, the CDR3 reads TGTGCCAGCAGTTACTCGGTTCCAGGATCCTACGAGCAGTACTTC. Amino acid sequence: CASSYSVPGSYEQYF.

DNA for the CDR3: TGTGCCAGCAGCAGGACAGGGCCCAACTCTGGAAACACCATATATTTT. Encoded protein: CASSRTGPNSGNTIYF. The J gene is TRBJ1-3, the V gene TRBV7-3, with 8 bases aligning to TRBD1. The V segment lost 5 bases and the J segment 0 bases; nucleotides outside the gene matches: 6. CDR1 is SGHTA, CDR2 FQGTGA, per germline. The CDR3 totals 16 residues. Using reference TRBV7-3 and TRBJ1-3 for the parts outside the CDR3, the full variable domain is GAGVSQTPSNKVTEKGKYVELRCDPISGHTALYWYRQSLGQGPEFLIYFQGTGAADDSGLPNDRFFAVRPEGSVSTLKIQRTERGDSAVYLCASSRTGPNSGNTIYFGEGSWLTVV.

This clone was seen a single time. The chain links TRBV4-1 to TRBJ1-2; D unclear. Germline CDR1 reads MGHRA; CDR2 reads YSYEKL. The CDR3 length is 14 residues. V was clipped by 0 bases and J by 7 bases, with 12 bases between them. The chain's CDR3 is CASSQDSIGLGYTF. CDR3 sequence (DNA): TGCGCCAGCAGCCAAGATAGCATCGGACTTGGCTACACCTTC.

The gene calls are TRBV18 and TRBJ1-1; the D is unclear. The CDR3 runs 12 residues. Germline V lookup: CDR1 KGHSH, CDR2 LQKENI. V shed 5 bases and J shed 3 bases, with 7 bases lying between them. CDR3 DNA sequence: TGTGCCAGCTCAAACGAGTACACTGAAGCTTTCTTT. As protein: CASSNEYTEAFF.

This rearrangement joins TRBV7-3 to TRBJ1-6; D not certain. Trimming left V 4 bases short and J 7 bases short, with 5 bases between. This CDR3 is built from 12 residues. Germline V CDR1 and CDR2: SGHTA, FQGTGA. Here the CDR3 reads CASSSGNSPLHF. The CDR3 nucleotides read TGTGCCAGCAGCTCGGGGAATTCACCCCTCCACTTT. The full variable domain, in which reference TRBV7-3 and TRBJ1-6 provide the parts outside the CDR3, is GAGVSQTPSNKVTEKGKYVELRCDPISGHTALYWYRQSLGQGPEFLIYFQGTGAADDSGLPNDRFFAVRPEGSVSTLKIQRTERGDSAVYLCASSSGNSPLHFGNGTRLTVT.

The DNA of the CDR3 is TGTGCCAGCAGCTTGGCCACAGGGGGGAACAATGAGCAGTTCTTC. The encoded protein is CASSLATGGNNEQFF. The chain employs TRBV7-3 and TRBJ2-1; 8 positions agree with TRBD1. The CDR3 length is 15 residues. Germline assignment: CDR1 SGHTA and CDR2 FQGTGA. V was clipped by 3 bases and J by 5 bases; unmatched bases: 6.

This sequence joins TRBV5-4 and TRBJ2-7; 10 nucleotides align to TRBD2. J gave up 1 base and V 4 bases, and 5 bases lay outside the gene matches. This CDR3 has 15 residues. Germline-derived CDR1 and CDR2 are SGHNT and YYREEE (reference sequence). This CDR3 reads CASSRSLAGSYEQYF. The CDR3, as DNA: TGTGCCAGCAGCCGCTCACTAGCGGGATCCTACGAGCAGTACTTC.

The chain links TRBV6-6 to TRBJ2-3, with 11 bases that match TRBD2. CDR1 is MNHNY and CDR2 is SVGAGI in the germline V gene (reference sequence). V was pared by 6 bases and J by 2 bases, with 7 bases of the junction left unmatched. The length of the CDR3 is 16 residues. This chain's CDR3 is CASRSSTSGDTDTQYF. The CDR3, as DNA: TGTGCCAGCAGATCCTCGACTAGCGGGGACACAGATACGCAGTATTTT.

The CDR3: CAWRPGTSGRGIQYF. The CDR3 nucleotides are TGTGCCTGGAGGCCCGGGACTAGCGGGAGAGGCATTCAGTACTTC. The chain has TRBV30 and TRBJ2-4, with 14 bases aligning to TRBD2. Unmatched junction bases numbered 7, after V lost 3 bases and J lost 9 bases. This CDR3 region has 15 residues. Per the germline V gene, CDR1 is GTSNPN and CDR2 is SVGIG (reference sequence).

This chain links TRBV28 with TRBJ1-5, with D possibly being TRBD1 (5 bases). This CDR3 comprises 22 residues. The germline V gene has CDR1 MDHEN and CDR2 SYDVKM. V lost 2 bases, J lost 2 bases, and 31 bases lay in between. DNA for the CDR3: TGTGCCAGCAGTTTAAGTCCGGGTAGTAGTAGTGGGGGGGTATTCGGCAATCAGCCCCAGCATTTT. Protein product: CASSLSPGSSSGGVFGNQPQHF.

The V gene is TRBV5-4, the J gene TRBJ2-5, with 11 bases that match TRBD1. The CDR3 spans 16 residues. V trimming: 4 bases; J trimming: 4 bases; junction bases outside the gene matches: 9. CDR1 is SGHNT and CDR2 is YYREEE in the germline V gene (reference sequence). In nucleotides, the CDR3 is TGTGCCAGCAGCACCTCGGACAGGGGGCGGGGAGAGACCCAGTACTTC. Translating gives CASSTSDRGRGETQYF.